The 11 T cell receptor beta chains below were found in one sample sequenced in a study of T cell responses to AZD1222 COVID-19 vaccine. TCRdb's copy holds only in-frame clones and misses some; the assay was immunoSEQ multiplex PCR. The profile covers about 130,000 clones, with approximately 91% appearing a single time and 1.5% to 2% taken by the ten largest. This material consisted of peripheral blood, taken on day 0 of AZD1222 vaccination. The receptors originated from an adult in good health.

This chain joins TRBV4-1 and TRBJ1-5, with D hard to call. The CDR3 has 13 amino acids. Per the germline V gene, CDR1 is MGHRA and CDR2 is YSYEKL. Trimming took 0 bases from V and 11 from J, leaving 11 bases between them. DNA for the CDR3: TGCGCCAGCAGCCAAGATCGGGGAAAGGCCCAGCATTTT. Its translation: CASSQDRGKAQHF.

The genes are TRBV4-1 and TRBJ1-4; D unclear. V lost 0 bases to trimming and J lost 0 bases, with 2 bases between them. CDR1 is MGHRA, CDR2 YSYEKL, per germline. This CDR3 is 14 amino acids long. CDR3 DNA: TGCGCCAGCAGCCAAGAGGCAACTAATGAAAAACTGTTTTTT. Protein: CASSQEATNEKLFF.

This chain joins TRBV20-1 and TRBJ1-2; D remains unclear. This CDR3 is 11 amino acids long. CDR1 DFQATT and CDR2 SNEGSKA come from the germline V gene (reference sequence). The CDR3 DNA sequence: TGCACCGAGCAGCAGGACTATGGCTACACCTTC. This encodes CTEQQDYGYTF.

CDR3 loop: CASSLAGISPLHF. The CDR3 coding sequence is TGCGCCAGCAGCTTGGCCGGCATTTCACCCCTCCACTTT. The chain recombines TRBV5-1 with TRBJ1-6; D call uncertain. The CDR3 totals 13 residues. Germline V lookup: CDR1 SGHRS, CDR2 YFSETQ. Trimming took 0 bases from V and 9 from J, leaving 7 bases between them. Together with reference TRBV5-1 and TRBJ1-6, the CDR3 gives the full variable domain: KAGVTQTPRYLIKTRGQQVTLSCSPISGHRSVSWYQQTPGQGLQFLFEYFSETQRNKGNFPGRFSGRQFSNSRSEMNVSTLELGDSALYLCASSLAGISPLHFGNGTRLTVT.

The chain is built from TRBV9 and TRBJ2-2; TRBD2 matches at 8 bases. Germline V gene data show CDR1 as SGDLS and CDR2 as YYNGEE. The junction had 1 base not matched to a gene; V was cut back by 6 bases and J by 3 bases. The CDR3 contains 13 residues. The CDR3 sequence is CASNGGDTGELFF. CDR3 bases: TGTGCCAGCAACGGGGGGGACACCGGGGAGCTGTTTTTT.

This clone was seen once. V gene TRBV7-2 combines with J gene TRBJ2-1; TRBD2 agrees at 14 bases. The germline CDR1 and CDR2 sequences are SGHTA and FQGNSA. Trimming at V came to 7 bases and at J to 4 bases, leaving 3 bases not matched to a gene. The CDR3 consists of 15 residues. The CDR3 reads CASTRLAGGYNEQFF. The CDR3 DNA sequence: TGTGCCAGCACCCGACTAGCGGGAGGGTACAATGAGCAGTTCTTC.

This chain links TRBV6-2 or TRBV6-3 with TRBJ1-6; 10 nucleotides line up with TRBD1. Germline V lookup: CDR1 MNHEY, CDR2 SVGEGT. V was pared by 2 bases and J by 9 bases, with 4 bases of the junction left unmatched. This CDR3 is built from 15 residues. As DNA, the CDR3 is TGTGCCAGCAGTTACCCCGGGACAGGGGTTTCACCCCTCCACTTT. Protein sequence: CASSYPGTGVSPLHF.

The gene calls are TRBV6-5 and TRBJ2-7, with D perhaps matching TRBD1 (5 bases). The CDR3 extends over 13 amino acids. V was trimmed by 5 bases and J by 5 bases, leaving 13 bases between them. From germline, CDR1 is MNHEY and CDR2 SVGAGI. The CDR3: CASSPRGPDEQYF. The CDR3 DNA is TGTGCCAGCAGTCCAAGGGGTCCGGACGAGCAGTACTTC.

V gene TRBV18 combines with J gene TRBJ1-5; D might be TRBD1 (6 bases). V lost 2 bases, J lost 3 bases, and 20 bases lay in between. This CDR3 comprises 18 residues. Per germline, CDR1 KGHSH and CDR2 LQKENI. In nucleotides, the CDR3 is TGTGCCAGCTCACCAGAGAGCGATAGGGGGGACCCCAATCAGCCCCAGCATTTT. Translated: CASSPESDRGDPNQPQHF.

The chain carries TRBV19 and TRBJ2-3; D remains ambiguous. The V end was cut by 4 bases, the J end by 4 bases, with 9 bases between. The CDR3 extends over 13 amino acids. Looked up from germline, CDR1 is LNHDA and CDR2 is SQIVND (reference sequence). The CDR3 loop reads CASSTASPDTQYF. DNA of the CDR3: TGTGCCAGTAGTACGGCATCTCCAGATACGCAGTATTTT.

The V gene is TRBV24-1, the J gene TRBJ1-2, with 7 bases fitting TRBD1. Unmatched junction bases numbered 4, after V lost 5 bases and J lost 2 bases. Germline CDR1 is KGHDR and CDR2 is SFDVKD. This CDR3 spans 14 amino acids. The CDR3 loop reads CATSAGGVNYGYTF. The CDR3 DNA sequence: TGTGCCACCAGTGCAGGGGGTGTAAACTATGGCTACACCTTC.